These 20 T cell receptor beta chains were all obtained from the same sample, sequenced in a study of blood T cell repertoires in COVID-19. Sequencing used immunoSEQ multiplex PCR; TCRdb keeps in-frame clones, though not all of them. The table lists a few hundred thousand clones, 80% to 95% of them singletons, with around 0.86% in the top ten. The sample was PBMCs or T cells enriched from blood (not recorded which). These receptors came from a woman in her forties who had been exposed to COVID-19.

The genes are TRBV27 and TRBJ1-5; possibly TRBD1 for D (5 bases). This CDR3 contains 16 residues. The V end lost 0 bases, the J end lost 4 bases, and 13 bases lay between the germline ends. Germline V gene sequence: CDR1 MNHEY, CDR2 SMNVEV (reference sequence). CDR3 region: CASSLSWARVNQPQHF. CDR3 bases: TGTGCCAGCAGTTTATCTTGGGCCAGGGTAAATCAGCCCCAGCATTTT.

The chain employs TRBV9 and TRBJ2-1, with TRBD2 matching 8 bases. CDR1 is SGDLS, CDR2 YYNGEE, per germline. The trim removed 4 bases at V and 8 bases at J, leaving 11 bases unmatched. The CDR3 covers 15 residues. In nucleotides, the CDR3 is TGTGCCAGCAGCTTCAGGACTAGCATCGGCGATGAGCAGTTCTTC. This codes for CASSFRTSIGDEQFF.

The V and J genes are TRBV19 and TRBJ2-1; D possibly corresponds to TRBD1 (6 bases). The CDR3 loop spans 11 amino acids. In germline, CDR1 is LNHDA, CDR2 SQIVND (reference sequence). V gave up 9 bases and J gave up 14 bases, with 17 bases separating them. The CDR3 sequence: CASSFLDREFF. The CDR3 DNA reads TGTGCCAGCTCCTTCCTGGACAGAGAGTTCTTC.

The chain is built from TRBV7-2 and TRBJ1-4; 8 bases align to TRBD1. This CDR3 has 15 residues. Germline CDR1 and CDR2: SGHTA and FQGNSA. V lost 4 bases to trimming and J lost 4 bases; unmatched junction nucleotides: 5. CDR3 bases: TGTGCCAGCAGCTCCCGGGGACAGGTTAATGAAAAACTGTTTTTT. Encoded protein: CASSSRGQVNEKLFF.

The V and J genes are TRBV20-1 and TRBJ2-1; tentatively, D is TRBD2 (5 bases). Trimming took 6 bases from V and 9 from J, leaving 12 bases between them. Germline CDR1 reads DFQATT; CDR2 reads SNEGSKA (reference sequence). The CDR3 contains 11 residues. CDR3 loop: CSAPLEGEQFF. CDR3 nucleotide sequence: TGCAGTGCACCTCTCGAGGGTGAGCAGTTCTTC.

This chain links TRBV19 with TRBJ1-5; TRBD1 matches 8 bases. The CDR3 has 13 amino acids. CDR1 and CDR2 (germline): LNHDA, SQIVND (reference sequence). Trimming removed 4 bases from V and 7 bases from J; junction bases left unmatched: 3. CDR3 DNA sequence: TGTGCCAGTAGTAGACAGGGGAACCAGCCCCAGCATTTT. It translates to CASSRQGNQPQHF. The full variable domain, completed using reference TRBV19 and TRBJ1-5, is DGGITQSPKYLFRKEGQNVTLSCEQNLNHDAMYWYRQDPGQGLRLIYYSQIVNDFQKGDIAEGYSVSREKKESFPLTVTSAQKNPTAFYLCASSRQGNQPQHFGDGTRLSIL.

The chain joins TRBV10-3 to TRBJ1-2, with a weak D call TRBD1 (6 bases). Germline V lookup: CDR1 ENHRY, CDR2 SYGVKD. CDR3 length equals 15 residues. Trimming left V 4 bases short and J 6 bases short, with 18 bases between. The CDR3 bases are TGTGCCATCAGTGGGAAGGGGGGGGCGAGGGATGGCTACACCTTC. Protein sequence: CAISGKGGARDGYTF.

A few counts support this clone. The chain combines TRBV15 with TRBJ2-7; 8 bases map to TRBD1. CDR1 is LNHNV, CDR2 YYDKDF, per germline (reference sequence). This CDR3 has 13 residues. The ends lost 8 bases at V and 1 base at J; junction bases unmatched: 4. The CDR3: CATGQGTSYEQYF. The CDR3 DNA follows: TGTGCCACCGGACAGGGTACTTCCTACGAGCAGTACTTC.

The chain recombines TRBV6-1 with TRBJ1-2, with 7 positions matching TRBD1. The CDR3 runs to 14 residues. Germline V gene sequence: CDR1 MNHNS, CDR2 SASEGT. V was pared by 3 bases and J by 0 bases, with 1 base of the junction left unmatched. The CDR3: CASSDGQANYGYTF. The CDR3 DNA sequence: TGTGCCAGCAGTGACGGACAGGCTAACTATGGCTACACCTTC.

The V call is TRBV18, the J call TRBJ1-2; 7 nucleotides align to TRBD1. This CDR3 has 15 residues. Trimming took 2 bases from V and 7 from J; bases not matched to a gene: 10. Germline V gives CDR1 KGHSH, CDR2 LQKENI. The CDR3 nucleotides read TGTGCCAGCTCACCAGTAGACAGGGCCCCGGGTGGCTACACCTTC. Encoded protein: CASSPVDRAPGGYTF.

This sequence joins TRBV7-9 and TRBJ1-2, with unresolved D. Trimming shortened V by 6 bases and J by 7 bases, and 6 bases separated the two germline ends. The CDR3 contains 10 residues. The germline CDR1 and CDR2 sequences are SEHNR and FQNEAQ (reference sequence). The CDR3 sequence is CASSSTGYTF. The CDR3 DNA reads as TGTGCCAGCAGTTCTACTGGCTACACCTTC.

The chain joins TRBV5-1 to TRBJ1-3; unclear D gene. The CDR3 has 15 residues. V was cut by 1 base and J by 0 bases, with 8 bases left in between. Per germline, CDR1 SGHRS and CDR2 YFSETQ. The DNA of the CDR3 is TGCGCCAGCAGCTTGAACTCCCGCTCTGGAAACACCATATATTTT. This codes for CASSLNSRSGNTIYF. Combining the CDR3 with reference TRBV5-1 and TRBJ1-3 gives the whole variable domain KAGVTQTPRYLIKTRGQQVTLSCSPISGHRSVSWYQQTPGQGLQFLFEYFSETQRNKGNFPGRFSGRQFSNSRSEMNVSTLELGDSALYLCASSLNSRSGNTIYFGEGSWLTVV.

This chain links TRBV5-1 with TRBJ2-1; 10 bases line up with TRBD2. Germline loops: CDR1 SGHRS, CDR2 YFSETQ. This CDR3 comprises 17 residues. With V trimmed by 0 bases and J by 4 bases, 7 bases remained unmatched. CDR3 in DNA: TGCGCCAGCAGCTTGGTACGCAGCGGGAGGGGTTACAATGAGCAGTTCTTC. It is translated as CASSLVRSGRGYNEQFF.

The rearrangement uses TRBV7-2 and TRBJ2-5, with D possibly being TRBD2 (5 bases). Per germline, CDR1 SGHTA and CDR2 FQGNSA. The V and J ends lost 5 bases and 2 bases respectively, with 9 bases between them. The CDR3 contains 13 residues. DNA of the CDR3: TGTGCCAGCAGCCCCCCGGGGCAAGAGACCCAGTACTTC. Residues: CASSPPGQETQYF. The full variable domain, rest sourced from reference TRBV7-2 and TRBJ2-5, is GAGVSQSPSNKVTEKGKDVELRCDPISGHTALYWYRQSLGQGLEFLIYFQGNSAPDKSGLPSDRFSAERTGGSVSTLTIQRTQQEDSAVYLCASSPPGQETQYFGPGTRLLVL.

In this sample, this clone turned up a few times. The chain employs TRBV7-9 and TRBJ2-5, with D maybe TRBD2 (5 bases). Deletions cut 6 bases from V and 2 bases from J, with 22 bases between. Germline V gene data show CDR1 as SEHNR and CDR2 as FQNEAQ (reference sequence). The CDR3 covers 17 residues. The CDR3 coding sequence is TGTGCCAGCAGTTCCTCTGACACCCCCCGAGGGCAAGAGACCCAGTACTTC. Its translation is CASSSSDTPRGQETQYF.

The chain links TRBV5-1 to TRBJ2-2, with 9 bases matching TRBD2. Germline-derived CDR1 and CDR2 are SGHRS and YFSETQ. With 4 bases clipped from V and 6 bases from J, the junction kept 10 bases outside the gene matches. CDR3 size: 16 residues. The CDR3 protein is CASSGGGSGGAGELFF. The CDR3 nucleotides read TGCGCCAGCAGCGGGGGCGGTAGCGGGGGAGCCGGGGAGCTGTTTTTT.

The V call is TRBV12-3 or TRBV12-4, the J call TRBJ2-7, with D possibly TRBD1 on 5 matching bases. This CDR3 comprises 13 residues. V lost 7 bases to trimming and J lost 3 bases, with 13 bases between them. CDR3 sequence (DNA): TGTGCCAGCAAGCACAGGATTAACTACGAGCAGTACTTC. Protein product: CASKHRINYEQYF.

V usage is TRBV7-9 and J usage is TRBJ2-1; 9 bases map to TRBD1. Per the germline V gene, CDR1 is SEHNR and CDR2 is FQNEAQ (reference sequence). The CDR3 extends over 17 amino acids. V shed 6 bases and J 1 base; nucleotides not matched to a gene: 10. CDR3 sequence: CASRQITGGRSYNEQFF. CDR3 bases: TGTGCCAGCAGGCAGATTACAGGGGGCCGATCCTACAATGAGCAGTTCTTC. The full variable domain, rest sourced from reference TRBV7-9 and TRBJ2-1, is DTGVSQNPRHKITKRGQNVTFRCDPISEHNRLYWYRQTLGQGPEFLTYFQNEAQLEKSRLLSDRFSAERPKGSFSTLEIQRTEQGDSAMYLCASRQITGGRSYNEQFFGPGTRLTVL.

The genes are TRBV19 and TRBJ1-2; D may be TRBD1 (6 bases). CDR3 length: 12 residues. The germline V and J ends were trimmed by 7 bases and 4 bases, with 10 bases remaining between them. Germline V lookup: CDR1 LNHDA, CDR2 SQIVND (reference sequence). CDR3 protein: CASKQGSYGYTF. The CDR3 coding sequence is TGTGCCAGTAAACAGGGAAGCTATGGCTACACCTTC.

In DNA form, the CDR3 reads TGCGCCAGCAGTCTTTATAGGAGCTATTCACCCCTCCACTTT. Amino acid sequence: CASSLYRSYSPLHF. The chain combines TRBV23-1 with TRBJ1-6, with D hard to call. TRBV23-1 is treated as an ORF (open reading frame) with a function not yet certain. The CDR3 consists of 14 residues. V shed 4 bases and J shed 8 bases, with 12 bases lying between them.